These T cell receptor beta chains were read from a single sample in a study of Ad26.COV2.S vaccination and SARS-CoV-2 variants. Assay: immunoSEQ multiplex PCR; the TCRdb copy retains only in-frame clones and omits some. The data contain about 400,000 clones, approximately 90% of them singletons. The specimen comprised peripheral blood, sampled in a trial of Ad26.COV2.S vaccine versus placebo. The receptors come from a person between 18 and 65 years old who received the Ad26.COV2.S COVID-19 vaccine or a placebo. The CDR3 runs from the conserved cysteine through the conserved F or W. D genes are given only for firm matches. Part of the rows lack a size; the others show once, few, many or a class for expanded clones.

.	15	TRBJ1-3	TRBV7-8	.	TGTGCCAGCAGCACAGCGTCCGGGGCTGGAAACACCATATATTTT	CASSTASGAGNTIYF
TRBD2	14	TRBJ2-7	TRBV6-2/TRBV6-3	.	TGTGCCAGCAGTTCCGGGACTACCCCTACGATGCAGTACTTC	CASSSGTTPTMQYF
.	15	TRBJ2-4	TRBV9	.	TGTGCCAGCAGCCAAGGGGCAATTCAAGGGGACATTCAGTACTTC	CASSQGAIQGDIQYF
.	15	TRBJ1-2	TRBV7-9	.	TGTGCCAGCAGCTTAGATCTTGGACAGCCGTATGGCTACACCTTC	CASSLDLGQPYGYTF
.	14	TRBJ1-5	TRBV28	once	TGTGCCAGCAGTTTAAGGGATAGCAATCAGCCCCAGCATTTT	CASSLRDSNQPQHF
.	15	TRBJ2-1	TRBV3-1/TRBV3-2	.	TGTGCCAGCAGCCCCGGGCAGGGGCCCTACAATGAGCAGTTCTTC	CASSPGQGPYNEQFF
.	14	TRBJ1-5	TRBV6-1	.	TGTGCCAGCAGTGACCACCCTATCAATCAGCCCCAGCATTTT	CASSDHPINQPQHF
TRBD2	16	TRBJ2-3	TRBV5-1	.	TGCGCCAGCAGTCCCGCCAGCGGGGGGGCGGCAGATACGCAGTATTTT	CASSPASGGAADTQYF
.	15	TRBJ2-7	TRBV5-8	few	TGTGCCAGCAGCTTGGAGGGCAGGGGTTCCTACGAGCAGTACTTC	CASSLEGRGSYEQYF
.	13	TRBJ2-5	TRBV19	.	TGTGCCAGTAGTAATCAGGCCAGAGGGACCCAGTACTTC	CASSNQARGTQYF
.	16	TRBJ2-6	TRBV7-3	.	TGTGCCAGCAGCTCAAATCAGGGGTCTGGGGCCAACGTCCTGACTTTC	CASSSNQGSGANVLTF
TRBD1	13	TRBJ2-1	TRBV7-3	.	TGTGCCAGCAGCTTCGGACAGGCCAATGAGCAGTTCTTC	CASSFGQANEQFF
.	14	TRBJ1-2	TRBV6-5	.	TGTGCCAGCAACTCTCCCTTGACGAACTATGGCTACACCTTC	CASNSPLTNYGYTF
TRBD1	14	TRBJ1-6	TRBV6-5	.	TGTGCCAGCAGACGTGGACAGGGATACTCACCCCTCCACTTT	CASRRGQGYSPLHF
.	14	TRBJ1-3	TRBV10-3	.	TGTGCCATCAGTGACCAGGGGCTTGGAAACACCATATATTTT	CAISDQGLGNTIYF
.	14	TRBJ1-5	TRBV10-3	.	TGTGCCATCAGTGAGTCTATTGGGGATCAGCCCCAGCATTTT	CAISESIGDQPQHF
TRBD2	17	TRBJ2-3	TRBV7-3	.	TGTGCCAGCAGCTTATCTCCGGGACTAGCTAGCACAGATACGCAGTATTTT	CASSLSPGLASTDTQYF
.	14	TRBJ1-1	TRBV11-1	.	TGTGCCAGCAGCTTTGGGGCCCTGAACACTGAAGCTTTCTTT	CASSFGALNTEAFF
TRBD2	17	TRBJ2-7	TRBV7-2	.	TGTGCCAGCAGCTTAGGCCTAGCGGGGGGCTTATTCTACGAGCAGTACTTC	CASSLGLAGGLFYEQYF
.	14	TRBJ1-2	TRBV6-2/TRBV6-3	.	TGTGCCAGCAGTGAGGGGTGGTCCAACTATGGCTACACCTTC	CASSEGWSNYGYTF
.	14	TRBJ1-6	TRBV19	few	TGTGCCAGTAGTATATCTGGAGGTAATTCACCCCTCCACTTT	CASSISGGNSPLHF
.	15	TRBJ1-5	TRBV9	.	TGTGCCAGCAGCGAAGACGGGGGTGGCAATCAGCCCCAGCATTTT	CASSEDGGGNQPQHF
.	17	TRBJ2-4	TRBV27	once	TGTGCCAGCACCACGACAGGGAGGGGTTGGGCCAAAAACATTCAGTACTTC	CASTTTGRGWAKNIQYF
.	14	TRBJ2-2	TRBV10-3	.	TGTGCCATCGGAACAGGAGCGAACACCGGGGAGCTGTTTTTT	CAIGTGANTGELFF
.	14	TRBJ2-7	TRBV14	.	TGTGCCAGCAGCCGGGACCTACAGGGTTACGAGCAGTACTTC	CASSRDLQGYEQYF
.	15	TRBJ1-3	TRBV6-5	.	TGTGCCAGCCGCCTTGGGGGGGGGCCTGGAAACACCATATATTTT	CASRLGGGPGNTIYF
.	15	TRBJ1-1	TRBV7-9	.	TGTGCCAGCAGCCCACGGGACGGGGGGCTCCCTGAAGCTTTCTTT	CASSPRDGGLPEAFF
.	15	TRBJ1-4	TRBV7-2	.	TGTGCCAGCAGCTTAGATCCTGCCTCAGGGGAAAAACTGTTTTTT	CASSLDPASGEKLFF